This T cell receptor (beta chain) was obtained from a study of cytomegalovirus exposure and HLA in healthy donors (dated by TCRdb to about 2017). Turning to the overall study: A later analysis indicated that the 95 to 150 validation repertoires were generated on the platform also employed for the 700 or so repertoires of the first cohort. To predict cytomegalovirus infection status, the study combined high-throughput TCR immunosequencing, statistical association of individual TCRs with disease status, and machine learning. The study was designed to test whether signatures of past pathogen exposure could be identified by cataloging public T cell receptors. Besides the first cohort of approximately 710 subjects, a separate validation cohort made up of 90 to 150 different subjects was used.

Findings and caveats that apply to the study as a whole: In vitro tests confirmed that three of the cytomegalovirus-associated TCR beta chains recognize cytomegalovirus antigens. According to the authors, the approach could potentially be generalized to other disease states and immunological phenotypes. In the study, around 160 TCR beta chains were listed as associated with cytomegalovirus. Most TCR sequences were seen in very few donors, while some public TCRs were found in many individuals. Cytomegalovirus status was reported to be diagnosed by the classifier with high specificity and sensitivity in both the original and validation cohorts. In a later analysis, TCRs clustered in the first cohort were found to also tend to co-occur in the approximately 120 validation repertoires, with 90% to 95% of cluster scores above 0. All 120 or so repertoires were used to score co-occurrence in the validation cohort in a later analysis, because that analysis had no HLA typing for the cohort.

The donors were included in the validation cohort of over a hundred subjects, a group kept apart from the approximately 690-subject first cohort. Libraries were made using the immunoSEQ multiplex PCR assay. The authors' pipeline ran thus. A statistical classification framework was built for diagnosing cytomegalovirus status from the catalog of TCR beta chain sequences. In TCRdb, the immuneACCESS table is reduced to in-frame sequences with V and J assigned. These tables do not hold every clone; where another copy was compared, an unresolved V gene accounts for under half, and the others remain unexplained. V and J calls and clone size are those listed in that table; D and trimming were worked out from the DNA. Within this sample are more than 85,000 clones, with approximately 94% of them counted one time only. The ten biggest clones cover 0.89% of the sample. As to this clone: Its target antigen remains unknown. No base-level quality is on record; no much larger clone is a single base apart.

For this chain, trimming is 3 bases at the V end and 2 bases at the J end, and the number of junction bases without a gene match is 7. The CDR3 spans 16 residues, from the cysteine through the phenylalanine. Solely the CDR3 DNA is kept, with 48 bases framed from the first base. Based on the germline V gene (reference sequence), the CDR1 and CDR2 sequences are SEHNR and FQNEAQ. The rearranged segments are TRBV7-9 and TRBJ2-5, and 9 junctional nucleotides match TRBD2. The sequenced sample was PBMCs. The clonotype originates from a young woman in good health and CMV-seronegative. In nucleotides, the sequence is TGTGCCAGCAGCTTGGCTAGCGGGATAGGTCAAGAGACCCAGTACTTC. It translates to CASSLASGIGQETQYF.